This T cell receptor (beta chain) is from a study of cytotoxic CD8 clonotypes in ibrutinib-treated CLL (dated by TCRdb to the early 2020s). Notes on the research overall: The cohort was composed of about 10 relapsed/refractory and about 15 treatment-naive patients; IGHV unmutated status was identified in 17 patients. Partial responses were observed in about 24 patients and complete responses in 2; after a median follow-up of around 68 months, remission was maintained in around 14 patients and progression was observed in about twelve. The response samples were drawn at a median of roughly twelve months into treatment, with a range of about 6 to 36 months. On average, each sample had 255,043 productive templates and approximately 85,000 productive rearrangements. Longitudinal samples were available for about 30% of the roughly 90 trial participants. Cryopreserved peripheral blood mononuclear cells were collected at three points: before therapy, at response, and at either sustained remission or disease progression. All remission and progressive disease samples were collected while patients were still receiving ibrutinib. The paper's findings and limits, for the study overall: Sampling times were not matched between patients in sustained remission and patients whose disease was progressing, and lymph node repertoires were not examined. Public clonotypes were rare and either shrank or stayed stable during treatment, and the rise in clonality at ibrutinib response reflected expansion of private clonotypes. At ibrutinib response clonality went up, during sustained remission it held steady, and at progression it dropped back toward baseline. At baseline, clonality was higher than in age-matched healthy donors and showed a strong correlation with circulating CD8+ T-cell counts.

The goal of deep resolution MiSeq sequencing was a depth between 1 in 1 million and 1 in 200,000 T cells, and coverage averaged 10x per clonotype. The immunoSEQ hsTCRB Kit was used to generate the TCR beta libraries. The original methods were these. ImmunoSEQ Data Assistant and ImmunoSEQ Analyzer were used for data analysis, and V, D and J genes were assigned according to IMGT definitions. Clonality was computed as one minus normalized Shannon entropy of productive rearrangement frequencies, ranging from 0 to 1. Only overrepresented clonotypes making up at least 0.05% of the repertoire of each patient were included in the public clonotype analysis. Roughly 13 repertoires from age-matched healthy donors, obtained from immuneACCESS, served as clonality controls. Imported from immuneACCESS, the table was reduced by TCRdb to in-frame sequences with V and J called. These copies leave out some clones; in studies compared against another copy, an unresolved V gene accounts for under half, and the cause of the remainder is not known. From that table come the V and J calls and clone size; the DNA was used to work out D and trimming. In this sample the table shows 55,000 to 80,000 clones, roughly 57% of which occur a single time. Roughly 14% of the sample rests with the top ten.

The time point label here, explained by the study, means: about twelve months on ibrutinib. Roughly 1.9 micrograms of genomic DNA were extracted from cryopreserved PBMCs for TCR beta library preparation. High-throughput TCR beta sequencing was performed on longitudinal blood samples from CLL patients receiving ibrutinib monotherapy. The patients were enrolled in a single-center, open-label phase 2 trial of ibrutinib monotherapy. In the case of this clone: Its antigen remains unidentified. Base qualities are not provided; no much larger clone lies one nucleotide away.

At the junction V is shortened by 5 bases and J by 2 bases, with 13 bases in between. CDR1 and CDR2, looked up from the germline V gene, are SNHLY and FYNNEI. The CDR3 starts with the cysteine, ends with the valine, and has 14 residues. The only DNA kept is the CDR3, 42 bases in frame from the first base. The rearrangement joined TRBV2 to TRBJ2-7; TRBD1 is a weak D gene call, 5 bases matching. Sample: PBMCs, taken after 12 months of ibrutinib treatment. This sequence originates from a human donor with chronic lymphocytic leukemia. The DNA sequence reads TGTGCCAGCAGTTCACACAGGAGTACCTACGAGCAGTACGTC. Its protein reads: CASSSHRSTYEQYV.